The rows below give T cell receptor beta chains drawn from one sample of a study of blood T cell repertoires in COVID-19. The assay was immunoSEQ multiplex PCR, and TCRdb's table has in-frame clones only and misses some. The sample includes 150,000 to 200,000 clones, more than 75% of them seen just once. Sequencing input: peripheral blood. The source of these receptors is a woman aged 70-85 years with COVID-19, enrolled during active disease. CDR3s include the opening cysteine and the closing phenylalanine or tryptophan. The D gene is left open where the match is weak. The size entry is marked missing in some rows and otherwise reads once, few, many or a size class.

j_gene,len,abundance,v_gene,d_gene,CDR3aa,CDR3nt
TRBJ2-1,10,.,TRBV19,.,CATGYNEQFF,TGTGCCACCGGGTACAATGAGCAGTTCTTC
TRBJ2-2,17,.,TRBV7-3,.,CASSLGPKTQGTGELFF,TGTGCCAGCAGCTTAGGGCCCAAAACCCAGGGGACCGGGGAGCTGTTTTTT
TRBJ2-1,15,.,TRBV7-9,TRBD2,CASSLAGVPYNEQFF,TGTGCCAGCAGCCTAGCGGGAGTTCCCTACAATGAGCAGTTCTTC
TRBJ1-1,14,.,TRBV21-1,.,CASSNSRQGAEAFF,TGTGCCAGCAGCAATAGTCGGCAGGGCGCTGAAGCTTTCTTT
TRBJ1-6,13,.,TRBV6-6,.,CASSPAKNSPLHF,TGTGCCAGCAGTCCCGCGAAGAATTCACCCCTCCACTTT
TRBJ2-7,12,.,TRBV12-3/TRBV12-4,TRBD1,CASSSTGVEQYF,TGTGCCAGCAGTTCAACAGGGGTCGAGCAGTACTTC
TRBJ1-3,16,.,TRBV24-1,.,CATSDHKQGSGNTIYF,TGTGCCACCAGTGATCATAAACAGGGATCTGGAAACACCATATATTTT
TRBJ2-1,16,.,TRBV30,TRBD2,CAWSAPLAGVNNEQFF,TGTGCCTGGAGTGCCCCGCTAGCGGGAGTGAACAATGAGCAGTTCTTC
TRBJ1-2,14,.,TRBV19,TRBD1,CASSRGTETYGYTF,TGTGCCAGTAGTAGAGGGACAGAAACTTATGGCTACACCTTC
TRBJ2-3,17,.,TRBV5-1,.,CASSLNGAGVRTDTQYF,TGCGCCAGCAGCTTAAATGGTGCCGGGGTCCGCACAGATACGCAGTATTTT
TRBJ2-7,15,.,TRBV28,TRBD1,CASSPRDRVTYEQYF,TGTGCCAGCAGCCCACGGGACAGGGTTACCTACGAGCAGTACTTC
TRBJ2-5,13,.,TRBV2,.,CASSGQVQETQYF,TGTGCCAGCAGTGGCCAGGTACAAGAGACCCAGTACTTC
TRBJ2-3,14,.,TRBV29-1,TRBD2,CSVETREATDTQYF,TGCAGCGTTGAGACGCGGGAGGCCACAGATACGCAGTATTTT
TRBJ1-3,15,.,TRBV30,TRBD1,CAWSQLTGYGNTIYF,TGTGCCTGGAGTCAATTGACAGGGTATGGAAACACCATATATTTT
TRBJ2-5,12,once,TRBV20-1,TRBD2,CSASSSGSYGHF,TGCAGTGCTAGTTCTAGCGGGAGTTATGGCCACTTC
TRBJ2-7,16,.,TRBV27,TRBD1,CASRLQGQGKSYEQYF,TGTGCCAGCAGACTACAGGGACAGGGGAAGTCCTACGAGCAGTACTTC
TRBJ2-7,15,.,TRBV5-1,.,CASSLRWRENYEQYF,TGCGCCAGCAGCTTGCGGTGGAGAGAGAACTACGAGCAGTACTTC
TRBJ1-3,16,.,TRBV6-1,.,CASSGSHRGSGNTIYF,TGTGCCAGCAGTGGGTCACACCGAGGCTCTGGAAACACCATATATTTT
TRBJ1-1,11,.,TRBV12-3/TRBV12-4,.,CASSSFTEAFF,TGTGCCAGCAGTTCGTTTACTGAAGCTTTCTTT
TRBJ2-1,14,.,TRBV9,TRBD1,CASSFTPGGDEQFF,TGTGCCAGCAGCTTTACCCCAGGGGGCGATGAGCAGTTCTTC
TRBJ2-2,16,.,TRBV5-1,TRBD1,CASSLDRGANTGELFF,TGCGCCAGCAGCTTAGACAGGGGGGCGAACACCGGGGAGCTGTTTTTT
TRBJ1-1,14,.,TRBV4-3,.,CASSQAQQNTEAFF,TGCGCCAGCAGCCAAGCACAGCAGAACACTGAAGCTTTCTTT
TRBJ2-2,15,few,TRBV28,TRBD1,CASREGQARTGELFF,TGTGCCAGCAGGGAGGGACAGGCGCGAACCGGGGAGCTGTTTTTT
TRBJ2-7,15,.,TRBV23-1,.,CASSPPRGTGYEQYF,TGCGCCAGCAGTCCCCCCCGGGGGACGGGCTACGAGCAGTACTTC
TRBJ2-2,16,.,TRBV6-5,.,CASSWGRTENTGELFF,TGTGCCAGCAGTTGGGGTAGGACAGAAAACACCGGGGAGCTGTTTTTT
TRBJ1-2,12,.,TRBV30,.,CAWSVRRSGYTF,TGTGCCTGGAGTGTACGGAGATCGGGCTACACCTTC
TRBJ2-3,15,.,TRBV7-7,TRBD1,CASSPQGASTDTQYF,TGTGCTAGCAGCCCTCAGGGGGCAAGCACAGATACGCAGTATTTT
TRBJ1-1,12,.,TRBV28,TRBD1,CASRNGQGGAFF,TGTGCCAGCCGAAACGGACAGGGGGGAGCTTTCTTT
TRBJ2-7,15,.,TRBV5-1,TRBD2,CASSLDGSGRIEQYF,TGCGCCAGCAGCTTGGATGGTAGCGGGAGAATCGAGCAGTACTTC